This entry features one T cell receptor beta chain sequence. Its target is unknown. One entry per CDR3 protein results from TCRdb running MiXCR on the reads. The sample lists approximately 300,000 distinct CDR3 sequences; under 35% were seen once. CDR1 is MGHDK and CDR2 is SYGVNS in the germline V gene. The germline V and J ends were trimmed by 4 bases and 1 base, with 13 bases remaining between them. The CDR3 runs 15 residues. The record originates from a study of T cell repertoires in cytomegalovirus infection. Turning to the study itself: Matching HLA type and CMV infection were both indicated by public TCR beta signatures.

Whole-study findings and limits: CMV-specific HLA-C-restricted TCR beta clonotypes dominated the ex vivo response.

The chain combines TRBV25-1 with TRBJ1-1, with a tentative D call TRBD1 (5 bases). Here the sequenced sample was cultured PBMCs, taken from culture after CMV antigen stimulation. This receptor was taken from a human donor in good health (CMV status not recorded). Some clones in this sample may be carry-over from other donors' samples. CDR3 coding DNA: TGTGCCAGCAGTGTCCGGGCTACAGGGAACACTGAAGCTTTCTTT. This sequence encodes CASSVRATGNTEAFF. Full variable domain (outside the CDR3, taken from reference TRBV25-1 and TRBJ1-1): EADIYQTPRYLVIGTGKKITLECSQTMGHDKMYWYQQDPGMELHLIHYSYGVNSTEKGDLSSESTVSRIRTEHFPLTLESARPSHTSQYLCASSVRATGNTEAFFGQGTRLTVV.